The 7 T cell receptor beta chains below all came from one sample that was sequenced in a study of beta chain features in type 1 diabetes. Study-wide results and caveats: Patients with Type 1 diabetes showed moderately but significantly shorter TCRB CDR3s in all four CD4+ subsets.

For these receptors, no antigen is known. Expressed TCRB transcripts got sequenced, as all isolated RNA was reverse transcribed. Clones were read by immunoSEQ multiplex PCR, and TCRdb kept only the in-frame ones, dropping some. The sample lists around 250,000 clones; roughly 14% were seen once. Sequenced sample: naive CD4+ T cells from blood. These receptors were obtained from a man aged 30 to 39 with type 1 diabetes.

V and J are TRBV9 and TRBJ1-4; 9 bases fit TRBD1. The CDR3 has 14 amino acids. With V trimmed by 4 bases and J by 8 bases, 6 bases remained unmatched. CDR1 is SGDLS, CDR2 YYNGEE, per germline. CDR3 DNA: TGTGCCAGCAGCCCCCGGACAGGGGAAGAAAAACTGTTTTTT. It specifies CASSPRTGEEKLFF.

The V gene is TRBV6-5, the J gene TRBJ2-7; no clear D gene. The CDR3 is made up of 13 amino acids. The ends were cut back, 5 bases at V and 3 bases at J, with 11 bases in the middle. Germline V lookup: CDR1 MNHEY, CDR2 SVGAGI. CDR3 nucleotide sequence: TGTGCCAGCAGTCGCCGCGAGGACTACGAGCAGTACTTC. As protein: CASSRREDYEQYF.

The chain recombines TRBV7-2 with TRBJ2-6; TRBD1 aligns across 8 bases. Trimming at V came to 5 bases and at J to 2 bases, leaving 2 bases not matched to a gene. The length of the CDR3 is 15 residues. Germline V gives CDR1 SGHTA, CDR2 FQGNSA. For the CDR3, the DNA is TGTGCCAGCAGCCCGGACAGGGCTGGGGCCAACGTCCTGACTTTC. It encodes CASSPDRAGANVLTF. Supplemented by reference TRBV7-2 and TRBJ2-6, the full variable domain reads GAGVSQSPSNKVTEKGKDVELRCDPISGHTALYWYRQSLGQGLEFLIYFQGNSAPDKSGLPSDRFSAERTGGSVSTLTIQRTQQEDSAVYLCASSPDRAGANVLTFGAGSRLTVL.

The genes are TRBV27 and TRBJ1-1; TRBD1 agrees at 8 bases. Germline V gene lookup returns CDR1 MNHEY and CDR2 SMNVEV (reference sequence). CDR3 length: 15 residues. J was trimmed by 4 bases and V by 10 bases; bases with no gene match: 14. Written as DNA, the CDR3 is TGTGCCACCTCAAGGGCTGGACAGGGACTCACTGAAGCTTTCTTT. It codes for CATSRAGQGLTEAFF.

This clone was seen a few times. The V gene is TRBV6-1, the J gene TRBJ2-5, with D uncertain. The CDR3 runs 11 residues. Trimming removed 5 bases at V and 5 bases at J, with 6 bases between. The germline CDR1 and CDR2 sequences are MNHNS and SASEGT. This CDR3 reads CASSTRETQYF. The CDR3 DNA sequence: TGTGCCAGCAGTACCAGGGAGACCCAGTACTTC.

CDR3: CASSRGGASTDTQYF. CDR3 sequence (DNA): TGTGCCAGCAGTCGAGGCGGGGCTAGCACAGATACGCAGTATTTT. This chain connects TRBV25-1 to TRBJ2-3, with a weak D call TRBD2 (6 bases). Germline V lookup: CDR1 MGHDK, CDR2 SYGVNS. The V and J ends lost 5 bases and 0 bases respectively, with 12 bases between them. The CDR3 consists of 15 residues.

The chain couples TRBV7-6 to TRBJ2-2, with 7 bases identical to TRBD2. CDR3 length: 17 amino acids. Germline V gene lookup returns CDR1 SGHVS and CDR2 FNYEAQ. J lost 0 bases, V lost 1 base, and 5 bases had no gene match. The CDR3 loop reads CASSLEPLAANTGELFF. The CDR3 coding sequence is TGTGCCAGCAGCTTAGAGCCGCTAGCGGCGAACACCGGGGAGCTGTTTTTT. The whole variable domain, filled in from reference TRBV7-6 and TRBJ2-2, reads GAGVSQSPRYKVTKRGQDVALRCDPISGHVSLYWYRQALGQGPEFLTYFNYEAQQDKSGLPNDRFSAERPEGSISTLTIQRTEQRDSAMYRCASSLEPLAANTGELFFGEGSRLTVL.